This T cell receptor beta chain was obtained from a study of blood T cells in healthy people across ages. This clonotype came up many times. Alongside a J-beta primer mix, a sample-barcoded 5' primer served in a second PCR lasting about 7 to 12 cycles. TCRdb re-derived calls from the 5' RACE reads in MiXCR, one entry per CDR3 protein. The repertoire holds about 630,000 distinct CDR3 sequences, 21% seen once, with approximately 3.7% in the top ten. V trimming: 5 bases; J trimming: 4 bases; junction bases outside the gene matches: 6. The CDR3 covers 14 residues. The germline gives CDR1 SGHVS, CDR2 FQNEAQ.

The chain couples TRBV7-8 to TRBJ2-3, with 7 positions matching TRBD2. Material for sequencing was blood. This sequence originates from a man between 65 and 85 years old in good health. CDR3 residues: CASSQRGGADTQYF. CDR3 in DNA: TGTGCCAGCAGCCAGCGGGGAGGGGCAGATACGCAGTATTTT.